These 3 T cell receptor beta chains share one sample of origin, sequenced in a study of cytomegalovirus exposure and HLA in healthy donors. The data were produced by immunoSEQ multiplex PCR, yet TCRdb's version contains in-frame clones alone and is incomplete. The table records about 180,000 clones, 85% of them present only once. Sequencing was done on a sample of PBMCs. These receptors were collected from a man between 18 and 35 years old in good health and CMV-seropositive.

The chain links TRBV5-1 to TRBJ2-5; 10 nucleotides line up with TRBD2. CDR1 and CDR2 from the germline V gene are SGHRS and YFSETQ. The CDR3 loop spans 15 amino acids. V trimming: 4 bases; J trimming: 5 bases; junction bases outside the gene matches: 8. CDR3 residues: CASSTGYSGGETQYF. The CDR3 DNA reads as TGCGCCAGCAGCACCGGGTATAGCGGGGGGGAGACCCAGTACTTC.

CDR3 DNA sequence: TGTGCCAGCAGTCGGGACAGGGCCGGAAACACCATATATTTT. Translation gives CASSRDRAGNTIYF. The V call is TRBV6-5, the J call TRBJ1-3, with TRBD1 matching 9 bases. V was pared by 5 bases and J by 4 bases, with 3 bases of the junction left unmatched. Germline V CDR1 and CDR2: MNHEY, SVGAGI. The CDR3 consists of 14 residues.

This clone was counted between two and nine times. In nucleotides, the CDR3 is TGTGCCAGCAGCAAAGCCTCCCAGAGGCAGAGGGTAGATCAGCCCCAGCATTTT. Translation gives CASSKASQRQRVDQPQHF. This chain uses TRBV21-1 with TRBJ1-5. TRBV21-1 is designated a pseudogene. The CDR3 loop spans 18 amino acids.